This T cell receptor (beta chain) was identified in a study of blood T cell repertoires in COVID-19. Measured with immunoSEQ multiplex PCR; TCRdb has only the in-frame clones, and not every one. The sample shows about 200,000 clones, roughly 82% of them seen only once. Germline-derived CDR1 and CDR2 are SGHTA and FQGTGA. This CDR3 is built from 14 residues. Trimming took 5 bases from V and 4 from J; bases not matched to a gene: 4. This sequence was found in a woman between 55 and 75 years old with COVID-19, enrolled during active disease. The specimen was peripheral blood. The chain is built from TRBV7-3 and TRBJ1-1; 10 bases are shared with TRBD1. CDR3 sequence (DNA): TGTGCCAGCAGCAAGACAGGGGGCGTCACTGAAGCTTTCTTT. Translating it yields CASSKTGGVTEAFF.